This is a list of T cell receptor beta chains from one sample in a study of OX40 agonist ivuxolimab in advanced cancers. The assay was immunoSEQ multiplex PCR, and TCRdb's table has in-frame clones only and misses some. The data show under 60,000 clones, approximately 90% seen once. Here the sequenced sample was CD4+ or CD8+ T cells sorted from blood, taken in a trial of the OX40 agonist ivuxolimab. These TCRs come from an adult with an advanced solid tumor such as melanoma, head and neck, liver or kidney cancer. The CDR3 runs from the conserved cysteine through the conserved F or W. A D gene is named only where the DNA matches it firmly. Size values are once, few and many counts, or a class for expanded clones, and some rows have none.

abundance: once
v_gene: TRBV6-6
d_gene: NA
j_gene: TRBJ1-3
CDR3nt: TGTGCCAGCAGTTACTCCATCCGGGCAGGAAACACCATATATTTT
CDR3aa: CASSYSIRAGNTIYF

abundance: NA
v_gene: TRBV7-3
d_gene: NA
j_gene: TRBJ2-6
CDR3nt: TGTGCCAGCAGCTCAGGGCCCGGGGCCAACGTCCTGACTTTC
CDR3aa: CASSSGPGANVLTF

abundance: NA
v_gene: TRBV7-8
d_gene: NA
j_gene: TRBJ2-5
CDR3nt: TGTGCCAGCAGTGGACAGCCACAAGAGACCCAGTACTTC
CDR3aa: CASSGQPQETQYF

abundance: NA
v_gene: TRBV11-1
d_gene: NA
j_gene: TRBJ1-6
CDR3nt: TGTGCCAGCAGCTTTGGGGGCGGTAATTCACCCCTCCACTTT
CDR3aa: CASSFGGGNSPLHF

abundance: NA
v_gene: TRBV28
d_gene: NA
j_gene: TRBJ1-6
CDR3nt: TGTGCCAGCAGTTTATTTGGTTACAGAAATTCACCCCTCCACTTT
CDR3aa: CASSLFGYRNSPLHF

abundance: NA
v_gene: TRBV7-9
d_gene: TRBD1
j_gene: TRBJ1-2
CDR3nt: TGTGCCAGCAGCTTAGAACAGGGGGGGAATGGCTACACCTTC
CDR3aa: CASSLEQGGNGYTF

abundance: NA
v_gene: TRBV27
d_gene: TRBD1
j_gene: TRBJ2-7
CDR3nt: TGTGCCAGCAGTTTCACAGGGGTCTTTGAGCAGTACTTC
CDR3aa: CASSFTGVFEQYF

abundance: NA
v_gene: TRBV10-1
d_gene: NA
j_gene: TRBJ2-2
CDR3nt: TGCGCCAGCAGTGATCAGGGGAACACCGGGGAGCTGTTTTTT
CDR3aa: CASSDQGNTGELFF

abundance: NA
v_gene: TRBV6-1
d_gene: NA
j_gene: TRBJ2-7
CDR3nt: TGTGCCACCAACCTGGCGGGCGCAGGCTACGAGCAGTACTTC
CDR3aa: CATNLAGAGYEQYF

abundance: NA
v_gene: TRBV25-1
d_gene: NA
j_gene: TRBJ1-4
CDR3nt: TGTGCCAGCAACTCTGAGGGGCGGGGGGAAAAACTGTTTTTT
CDR3aa: CASNSEGRGEKLFF

abundance: NA
v_gene: TRBV27
d_gene: NA
j_gene: TRBJ1-5
CDR3nt: TGTGCCAGCAGTTTAGAACAGGGAGAAACGCCCCAGCATTTT
CDR3aa: CASSLEQGETPQHF

abundance: NA
v_gene: TRBV27
d_gene: TRBD1
j_gene: TRBJ1-2
CDR3nt: TGTGCCAGCAGACAAACAGGGGGCGAACGCTATGGCTACACCTTC
CDR3aa: CASRQTGGERYGYTF

abundance: NA
v_gene: TRBV30
d_gene: NA
j_gene: TRBJ1-5
CDR3nt: TGTGCCTGGAGGTACCAGGGTAGCAATCAGCCCCAGCATTTT
CDR3aa: CAWRYQGSNQPQHF

abundance: NA
v_gene: TRBV10-3
d_gene: NA
j_gene: TRBJ1-6
CDR3nt: TGTGCCATCAGTGAGTCGGGGGGTGAGGGGCGTTCACCCCTCCACTTT
CDR3aa: CAISESGGEGRSPLHF

abundance: NA
v_gene: TRBV7-8
d_gene: NA
j_gene: TRBJ1-6
CDR3nt: TGTGCCAGCAGCTTAGTGGATTCACCCCTCCACTTT
CDR3aa: CASSLVDSPLHF